This TCR beta chain was observed in a study of T cell clonotyping in hematopoietic cell transplantation. In germline, CDR1 is SGHAT, CDR2 FQNNGV. V lost 1 base and J 1 base, leaving 11 bases between the germline ends. The CDR3 is made up of 15 amino acids. Some clones are missing from TCRdb's copy, which holds only in-frame ones; the method was immunoSEQ multiplex PCR. The sample lists about 47,000 clones, roughly 85% seen once, with approximately 5.3% in the top ten. Time point denoted: recipient sample about 28 days before transplant, after cytoreduction. Samples: about 28 days before transplant, then days 30, 100 and 180 after.

This sequence joins TRBV11-2 and TRBJ2-7; D may be TRBD1 (6 bases). This sequence originates from a man aged 60-69 years with myelodysplastic syndrome. Some clones in this sample may be carry-over from other donors' samples. The sequencing here drew on peripheral blood mononuclear cells, taken before stem cell transplant. This chain's CDR3 is CASSLGTQGSYEQYF. CDR3 nucleotides: TGTGCCAGCAGCTTAGGTACACAGGGATCCTACGAGCAGTACTTC.